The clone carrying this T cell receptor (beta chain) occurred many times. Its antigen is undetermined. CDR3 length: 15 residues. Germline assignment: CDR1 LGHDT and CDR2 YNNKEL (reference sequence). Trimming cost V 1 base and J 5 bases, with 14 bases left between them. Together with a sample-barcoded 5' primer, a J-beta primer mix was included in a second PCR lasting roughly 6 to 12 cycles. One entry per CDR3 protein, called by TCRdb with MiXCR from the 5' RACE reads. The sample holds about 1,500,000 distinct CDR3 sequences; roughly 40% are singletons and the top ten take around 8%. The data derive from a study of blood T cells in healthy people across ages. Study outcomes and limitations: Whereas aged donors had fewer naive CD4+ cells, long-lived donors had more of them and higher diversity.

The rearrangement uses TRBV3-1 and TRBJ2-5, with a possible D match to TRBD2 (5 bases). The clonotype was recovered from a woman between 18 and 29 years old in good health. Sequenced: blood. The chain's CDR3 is CASSQGTSGAETQYF. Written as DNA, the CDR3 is TGTGCCAGCAGCCAAGGCACTAGTGGTGCGGAGACCCAGTACTTC.